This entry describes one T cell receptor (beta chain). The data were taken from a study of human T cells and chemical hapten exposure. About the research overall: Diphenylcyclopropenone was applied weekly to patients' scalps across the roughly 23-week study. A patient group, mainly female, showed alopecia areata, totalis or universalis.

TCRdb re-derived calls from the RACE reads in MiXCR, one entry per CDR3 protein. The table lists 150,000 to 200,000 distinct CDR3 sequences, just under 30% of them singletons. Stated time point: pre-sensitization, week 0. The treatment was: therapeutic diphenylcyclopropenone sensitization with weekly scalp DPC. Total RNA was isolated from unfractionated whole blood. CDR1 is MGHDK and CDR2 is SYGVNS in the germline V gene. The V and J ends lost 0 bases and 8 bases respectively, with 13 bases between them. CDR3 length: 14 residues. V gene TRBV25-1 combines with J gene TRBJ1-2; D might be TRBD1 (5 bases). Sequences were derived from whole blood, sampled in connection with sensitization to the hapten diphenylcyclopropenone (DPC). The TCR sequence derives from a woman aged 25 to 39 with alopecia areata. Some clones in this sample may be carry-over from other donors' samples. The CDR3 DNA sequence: TGTGCCAGCAGTGAATATTTCAGGGTTGGCGGCTACACCTTC. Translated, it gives CASSEYFRVGGYTF.